These 15 T cell receptor beta chains were all obtained from the same sample, sequenced in a study of T cells and copy number aberrations in small-cell lung cancer. Some clones are missing from TCRdb's copy, which holds only in-frame ones; the method was immunoSEQ multiplex PCR. Seen here are roughly 8,900 clones, 75% to 80% observed once, and the top ten hold around a third. Sequenced material: normal tissue next to the tumor. The receptor set was obtained from a man aged 55 to 70 with small cell lung cancer.

A few counts support this clone. The chain joins TRBV18 to TRBJ2-5; the D gene is possibly TRBD2 (6 bases). The germline CDR1 and CDR2 sequences are KGHSH and LQKENI. V gave up 0 bases and J gave up 6 bases, with 11 bases separating them. CDR3 length equals 14 residues. The CDR3 nucleotides read TGTGCCAGCTCACCACCGGTCGGAGGGCAGACCCAGTACTTC. It yields the protein CASSPPVGGQTQYF.

Regarding this clone: Other DNA sequences from this sample encode an identical CDR3 as well. This chain uses TRBV5-6 with TRBJ2-7, with no clear D. The V gene lost 1 base and the J gene lost 6 bases, with 8 bases spanning the gap. The CDR3 contains 12 residues. CDR1 is SGHDT, CDR2 YYEEEE, per germline. CDR3 sequence: CASSLRRGEQYF. The DNA of the CDR3 is TGTGCCAGCAGCTTGAGACGCGGCGAGCAGTACTTC.

The chain has TRBV2 and TRBJ2-1; possible D gene TRBD2, 5 bases. CDR3 size: 13 residues. Trimming left V 4 bases short and J 5 bases short, with 9 bases between. Germline values: CDR1 SNHLY, CDR2 FYNNEI. This chain's CDR3 is CASSVIANNEQFF. CDR3 DNA: TGTGCCAGCAGTGTTATAGCGAACAATGAGCAGTTCTTC.

The CDR3 is CAWSHEIGGTEAFF. CDR3 coding DNA: TGTGCCTGGAGCCACGAAATCGGAGGGACTGAAGCTTTCTTT. This chain connects TRBV30 to TRBJ1-1; D unresolved. Trimming pared 3 bases from V and 5 bases from J, leaving 16 bases between. The CDR3 length is 14 residues. Germline CDR1 is GTSNPN and CDR2 is SVGIG (reference sequence).

The V gene is TRBV7-8, the J gene TRBJ2-1, with 8 bases identical to TRBD2. This CDR3 is built from 16 residues. Germline assignment: CDR1 SGHVS and CDR2 FQNEAQ. J lost 2 bases, V lost 2 bases, and 5 bases had no gene match. The CDR3 DNA sequence: TGTGCCAGCAGCTTATTTAGCGGGATCACCTACAATGAGCAGTTCTTC. Protein product: CASSLFSGITYNEQFF.

The chain couples TRBV6-6 to TRBJ2-5; 8 bases are shared with TRBD2. The CDR3 has 16 residues. CDR1 is MNHNY, CDR2 SVGAGI, per germline (reference sequence). V gave up 2 bases and J gave up 8 bases; unmatched junction bases: 13. The CDR3 DNA follows: TGTGCCAGCAGTTACCCCATGGCCAGCGGGAGAGGTACCCAGTACTTC. Amino acid sequence: CASSYPMASGRGTQYF.

This clone was detected a few times. The DNA for the CDR3 is TGCGCCAGCAGGACGGGACTAGCGGGAGATACAGATACGCAGTATTTT. Protein: CASRTGLAGDTDTQYF. V is TRBV5-1 and J is TRBJ2-3, with 14 bases identical to TRBD2. Trimming removed 5 bases from V and 3 bases from J; junction bases left unmatched: 5. Germline V lookup: CDR1 SGHRS, CDR2 YFSETQ. This CDR3 spans 16 amino acids.

The chain couples TRBV6-6 to TRBJ2-5, with D hard to call. V was pared by 0 bases and J by 5 bases, with 10 bases between. Germline V CDR1 and CDR2: MNHNY, SVGAGI (reference sequence). CDR3 length: 14 amino acids. The CDR3 loop is CASSYSLSDETQYF. The CDR3, as DNA: TGTGCCAGCAGTTACTCCCTCAGCGACGAGACCCAGTACTTC.

The genes are TRBV5-4 and TRBJ1-1, with D possibly being TRBD1 (6 bases). From germline, CDR1 is SGHNT and CDR2 YYREEE (reference sequence). With 1 base removed from V and 0 bases from J, the gap between germline ends came to 10 bases. This CDR3 contains 15 residues. CDR3 in amino acids: CASSLQGLMNTEAFF. The CDR3 DNA sequence: TGTGCCAGCAGCTTGCAGGGGTTAATGAACACTGAAGCTTTCTTT.

V and J are TRBV5-1 and TRBJ2-5; D remains ambiguous. The V and J ends lost 4 bases and 7 bases respectively, with 11 bases between them. This CDR3 has 12 residues. Germline values: CDR1 SGHRS, CDR2 YFSETQ. The CDR3 region has the DNA TGCGCCAGCAGCACCGCGGATGGGACCCAGTACTTC. Translating gives CASSTADGTQYF.

The V gene is TRBV19, the J gene TRBJ1-1; D perhaps matches TRBD1 (6 bases). With 4 bases removed from V and 0 bases from J, the gap between germline ends came to 21 bases. This CDR3 spans 18 amino acids. Germline CDR1 reads LNHDA; CDR2 reads SQIVND (reference sequence). In nucleotides, the CDR3 is TGTGCCAGTAGTAGGGGGACAACCTTTCGGGGGTTGAACACTGAAGCTTTCTTT. It specifies CASSRGTTFRGLNTEAFF.

The rearrangement uses TRBV6-1 and TRBJ2-5; D is possibly TRBD2 (6 bases). CDR3 size: 13 residues. Germline V gene sequence: CDR1 MNHNS, CDR2 SASEGT. V was pared by 7 bases and J by 5 bases, with 14 bases between. Here the CDR3 reads CASMGGRRETQYF. The CDR3 DNA is TGTGCCAGCATGGGGGGTAGGAGGGAGACCCAGTACTTC.

Turning to this clone: A read error may account for a junction end that differs from germline. The gene calls are TRBV20-1 and TRBJ2-3, with D uncertain. In germline, CDR1 is DFQATT, CDR2 SNEGSKA (reference sequence). The CDR3 loop spans 8 amino acids. CDR3 sequence reads: CSARDGGF. CDR3 in DNA: TGCAGTGCTAGGGACGGTGGTTTT.

J is TRBJ1-4 and V is TRBV5-1; D call uncertain. Deletions cut 3 bases from V and 11 bases from J, with 17 bases between. Germline assignment: CDR1 SGHRS and CDR2 YFSETQ. This CDR3 contains 14 residues. CDR3 amino acids: CASSSGQWAGKLFF. The CDR3, as DNA: TGCGCCAGCAGCTCCGGGCAGTGGGCCGGGAAACTGTTTTTT. Together with reference TRBV5-1 and TRBJ1-4, the CDR3 gives the full variable domain: KAGVTQTPRYLIKTRGQQVTLSCSPISGHRSVSWYQQTPGQGLQFLFEYFSETQRNKGNFPGRFSGRQFSNSRSEMNVSTLELGDSALYLCASSSGQWAGKLFFGSGTQLSVL.

J is TRBJ1-1 and V is TRBV6-6, with D perhaps TRBD1 (6 bases). Trimming removed 6 bases from V and 3 bases from J, with 20 bases in between. Looked up from germline, CDR1 is MNHNY and CDR2 is SVGAGI (reference sequence). This CDR3 is 16 amino acids long. The CDR3 bases are TGTGCCAGCAGGTATCGAACACAGGGAGGTGACACTGAAGCTTTCTTT. Its protein product is CASRYRTQGGDTEAFF.